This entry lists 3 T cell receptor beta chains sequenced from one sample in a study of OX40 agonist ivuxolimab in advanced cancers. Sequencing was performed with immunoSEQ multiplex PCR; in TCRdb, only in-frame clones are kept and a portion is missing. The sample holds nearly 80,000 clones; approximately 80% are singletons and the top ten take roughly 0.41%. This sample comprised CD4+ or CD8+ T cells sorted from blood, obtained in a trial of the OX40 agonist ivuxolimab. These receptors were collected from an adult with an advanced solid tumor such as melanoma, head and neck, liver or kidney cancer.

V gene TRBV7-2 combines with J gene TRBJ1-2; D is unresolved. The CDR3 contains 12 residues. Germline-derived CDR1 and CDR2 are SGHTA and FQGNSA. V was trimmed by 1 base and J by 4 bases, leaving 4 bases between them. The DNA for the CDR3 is TGTGCCAGCAGCTTAGTGAGCTATGGCTACACCTTC. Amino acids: CASSLVSYGYTF.

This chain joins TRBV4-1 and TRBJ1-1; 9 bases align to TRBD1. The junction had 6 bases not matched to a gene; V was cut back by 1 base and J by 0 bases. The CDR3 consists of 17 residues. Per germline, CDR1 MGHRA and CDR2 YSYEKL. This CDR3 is CASSQADRGYMNTEAFF. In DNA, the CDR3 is TGCGCCAGCAGCCAAGCGGACAGGGGCTACATGAACACTGAAGCTTTCTTT.

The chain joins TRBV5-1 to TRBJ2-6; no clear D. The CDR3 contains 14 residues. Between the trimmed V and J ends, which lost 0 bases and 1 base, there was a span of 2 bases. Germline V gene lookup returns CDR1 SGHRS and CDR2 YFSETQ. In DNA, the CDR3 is TGCGCCAGCAGCTTGGGATCTGGGGCCAACGTCCTGACTTTC. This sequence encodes CASSLGSGANVLTF.